This T cell receptor beta chain is drawn from a study of shared clonotypes between healthy human individuals (TCRdb year 2020). General notes on the study: The cohort included three men and a couple of women between 18 and 49 years of age. For each donor, CD4 naive and CD4 memory were each run on three plates, CD8 naive on two plates, and CD8 memory on one plate. To estimate repertoire size and how much clonotype sharing occurs between individuals, the study deeply sequenced the blood TCR repertoires of several healthy adults. Libraries were prepared and TCR repertoires were sequenced by different laboratories using diverse techniques, in order to increase sequencing depth and limit assay-specific biases. Between about 0.94 and 10 billion PBMCs per donor were obtained by leukapheresis. Overall results and qualifications from the work: Naive subsets generally had larger estimated clonotype richness than memory subsets. Even with the large sequencing depth, rarefaction of the sorted-subset datasets indicated that sequencing was incomplete. Across a handful of donors, about 5% of naive CD4, around 3.3% of naive CD8, roughly 2.2% of memory CD4, and 0.4% of memory CD8 clonotypes were shared. The small number of donors limited the genetic and exposure-history diversity represented. Clonotypes shared by all four sorted-subset donors showed higher generation probabilities than non-shared clonotypes. Only blood was sampled, and tissue TCR repertoires likely differ from those in blood. Pairwise subsampling led to the expectation that sequencing depth would affect the degree of clonotype sharing among donors.

This clone was counted a single time. It has no known antigen specificity. Base qualities are missing; no much larger clone stands one base away. The donors were healthy, HIV-negative adults who had no recently reported acute infections or vaccinations. Every donor was a Caucasian adult living in Nashville, Tennessee, USA. Magnetic negative selection was used to enrich CD4+ T cells, after which naive cells were positively selected on CD45RA and the negative fraction became the memory subset. After blood collection by leukapheresis, PBMCs were isolated using Ficoll-Histopaque density gradient centrifugation and then cryopreserved in the vapor phase of liquid nitrogen. Analytical flow cytometry was used to check the purity and quantity of each magnetically sorted T cell population. From each sorted fraction, genomic DNA was isolated and quantified by UV absorbance on a Nanodrop 2000c. TCR CDR3 regions were amplified from genomic DNA by multiplex PCR using the deep immunoSEQ assay. Extracted genomic DNA from each cell subset was spread evenly across all wells of several immunoSEQ 96-well plates, with each plate serving as a replicate. For sorted subsets, each replicate PCR was loaded with about 200 ng genomic DNA, equivalent to approximately 27,000 T cell genomes. Purified libraries were quantified with a Qubit 3.0 fluorometer, sized on a Bioanalyzer 2100, and re-quantified with the KAPA Library Quantification kit. Every immunoSEQ 96-well plate was sequenced on a separate single-read 150-cycle Illumina NextSeq 550 flow cell. The paper's processing steps were these. Because the immunoSEQ output held only junctional sequences and lacked quality scores, the filtering could not match the filtering applied to full-length reads. Sequences were annotated with PyIR, a Python wrapper for IgBLAST v1.9, and V/J genes and CDR3 were assigned using IMGT germline references. Reads with weak V/J assignments (E-value above 1e-6), missing CDR3, stop codons, out-of-frame junctions, or ambiguous translated residues were removed. V3J clonotypes were defined by identical inferred V gene, J gene, and CDR3 amino acid sequence. The percentage overlap between two repertoires was calculated by dividing the number of shared unique clonotypes by the size of the smaller repertoire. Three approaches were used to assess repertoire richness: RTK rarefaction, the Chao1 estimator, and Recon v2.1 estimates of unobserved clonotypes. Generation probabilities were computed with OLGA for all TCRbeta clonotypes obtained by the gDNA method from several donors. The source is immuneACCESS, and TCRdb retained only in-frame sequences with V and J called. Part of the clones is not carried over; for the studies checked, unresolved V genes explain less than half of this, and the remainder is unexplained. V, J and clone size were drawn from that table, and D and trimming were deduced from the DNA. The sample has 2 million to 3 million clones on record, more than 85% of them singletons. About 0.39% of the sample comes from the top ten.

From the germline V gene, CDR1 is SGHDN and CDR2 is FVKESK. From the cysteine through the phenylalanine, the CDR3 covers 17 amino acids. Only the CDR3 part of the read is kept: 51 bases, read in frame from the first base. V ends up 4 bases short and J 0 bases short, with an unmatched junction base count of 6. The specimen was naive CD4+ T cells from PBMCs. The cell subset or site label, read with the paper, signifies: CD45RA+ positively selected. This clonotype was sampled from a man aged 18 to 30 in good health. Some clones in this sample may be carry-over from other donors' samples. Rearrangement joined TRBV14 to TRBJ2-1; 10 central nucleotides agree with TRBD2. The nucleotides are TGTGCCAGCAGCCGACTAGCGGGCTGGAGCTCCTACAATGAGCAGTTCTTC. Its amino acids are CASSRLAGWSSYNEQFF.